Given below is one T cell receptor (beta chain) in context. Its antigen remains unidentified. With 60 Vbeta and 13 Jbeta primers, the PCR was carried out. TCRdb keeps only in-frame clones here, not all; method: immunoSEQ multiplex PCR. This sample carries around 140,000 clones, 78% of them seen once, and the ten largest clones take approximately 1.5%. This sample is drawn from a study of cytomegalovirus exposure and HLA in healthy donors. General study points: Later genetic work tied a missense DCLRE1C variant to beta-chain V and J trimming.

Trimming took 3 bases from V and 3 from J, leaving 18 bases between them. CDR3 length: 16 residues. Germline lookup yields CDR1 SGHVS and CDR2 FQNEAQ. This TCR was sampled from a woman aged 18-29 years in good health and CMV-seronegative. The chain carries TRBV7-8 and TRBJ2-7; TRBD2 is a possible D gene (6 bases). The sample consisted of PBMCs. The CDR3 region is CASSFMSGQYLYEQYF. CDR3 DNA: TGTGCCAGCAGCTTTATGAGCGGGCAATACCTCTACGAGCAGTACTTC.